Below are 5 T cell receptor beta chains sequenced from a single sample in a study of post-analysis software for immune sequencing data. General study points: With TRBV5-6, TRBV5-1 and TRBV20-1 included, several TRBV segments were more frequent in patients than in controls.

No antigens are known for them. The TCR beta cDNA libraries contained unique molecular identifiers. TCRdb re-called the PCR reads through MiXCR, storing one row per CDR3 protein. The table lists 450,000 to 700,000 distinct CDR3 sequences, about 44% of them singletons. The material sequenced was blood. The source is a girl aged 5-17 years with multiple sclerosis.

This chain joins TRBV29-1 and TRBJ2-7, with 8 positions matching TRBD1. V gave up 7 bases and J gave up 2 bases; unmatched junction bases: 10. Germline V lookup: CDR1 SQVTM, CDR2 ANQGSEA. The CDR3 extends over 14 amino acids. The CDR3 bases are TGCAGCGGGGTATCCGGGACAGGAACCTACGAGCAGTACTTC. It translates to CSGVSGTGTYEQYF.

This clonotype was seen at least ten times. The J gene is TRBJ2-7, the V gene TRBV4-2; D uncertain. Germline V gives CDR1 LGHNA, CDR2 YNFKEQ. The CDR3 length is 15 residues. Trimming shortened V by 0 bases and J by 1 base, and 10 bases separated the two germline ends. The CDR3 region is CASSQDAYTSYEQYF. The CDR3 region has the DNA TGTGCCAGCAGCCAAGATGCCTATACTTCCTACGAGCAGTACTTC.

The V and J genes are TRBV5-3 and TRBJ2-1, with a tentative D call TRBD1 (5 bases). TRBV5-3 is an ORF; its function is uncertain. The ends were cut back, 3 bases at V and 6 bases at J, with 22 bases in the middle. This CDR3 region has 17 residues. CDR3 bases: TGTGCCAGAAGCTCTCAGGGTGGAGACCCATTTTCCAATGAGCAGTTCTTC. It translates to CARSSQGGDPFSNEQFF.

This clonotype was counted only a few times. This chain joins TRBV7-6 and TRBJ2-7; 8 positions agree with TRBD2. This CDR3 spans 19 amino acids. Per the germline V gene, CDR1 is SGHVS and CDR2 is FNYEAQ. V was clipped by 5 bases and J by 4 bases; unmatched bases: 22. CDR3 DNA sequence: TGTGCCAGCAGCGTATATTGGGGTAGTAGCGGGAAGGTGGCGTACGAGCAGTACTTC. Translating gives CASSVYWGSSGKVAYEQYF. The whole variable domain, remainder taken from reference TRBV7-6 and TRBJ2-7, is GAGVSQSPRYKVTKRGQDVALRCDPISGHVSLYWYRQALGQGPEFLTYFNYEAQQDKSGLPNDRFSAERPEGSISTLTIQRTEQRDSAMYRCASSVYWGSSGKVAYEQYFGPGTRLTVT.

This chain connects TRBV4-2 to TRBJ2-7; D could derive from TRBD1 or TRBD2 (6 bases each). The CDR3 totals 15 residues. Germline V gives CDR1 LGHNA, CDR2 YNFKEQ. Trimming took off 4 bases at V and 3 bases at J, with 16 bases between the two ends. The CDR3 here is CASSRPTGRSYEQYF. CDR3 DNA: TGTGCCAGCAGCCGACCCACAGGGAGGAGCTACGAGCAGTACTTC.